The text below deals with one TCR beta chain. Its target is unknown. MiXCR, run by TCRdb on the reads, gives a single entry per CDR3 protein. Altogether 150,000 to 200,000 distinct CDR3 sequences are present, 15% to 20% being singletons, with the ten largest covering under 30%. The data originate from a study of T cell repertoires in cytomegalovirus infection. Study-wide results and limits: The study found HLA-C-restricted CMV-specific TCR beta clonotypes dominating the ex vivo response. Cumulative frequency of public TCR beta families picked out carriers of CMV plus the relevant HLA.

Source material: CD8+ T cells from PBMCs. This receptor was obtained from a human donor in good health (CMV status not recorded). Some clones in this sample may be carry-over from other donors' samples.

CDR3: CASSRVDRGAGEQYF. The CDR3 nucleotides read TGTGCCAGCAGTCGTGTGGACAGGGGAGCTGGAGAGCAGTACTTC. V is TRBV28 and J is TRBJ2-7; 9 bases are shared with TRBD1. The germline V gene encodes CDR1 MDHEN and CDR2 SYDVKM. CDR3 length: 15 residues. V dropped 5 bases and J dropped 7; count of bases not matched to a gene: 12.